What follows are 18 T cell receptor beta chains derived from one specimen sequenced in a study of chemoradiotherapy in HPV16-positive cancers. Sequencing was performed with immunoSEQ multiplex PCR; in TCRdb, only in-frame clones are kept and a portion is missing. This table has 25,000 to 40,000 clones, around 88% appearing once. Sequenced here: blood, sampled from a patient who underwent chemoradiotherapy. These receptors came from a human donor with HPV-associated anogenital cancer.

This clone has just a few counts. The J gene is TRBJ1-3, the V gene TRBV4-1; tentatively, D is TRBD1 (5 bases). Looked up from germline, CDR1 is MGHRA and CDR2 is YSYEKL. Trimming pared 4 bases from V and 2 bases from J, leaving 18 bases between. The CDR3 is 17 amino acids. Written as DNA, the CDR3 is TGCGCCAGCAGCCGCGGGGGGATAATCGCTGCTGGAAACACCATATATTTT. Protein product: CASSRGGIIAAGNTIYF.

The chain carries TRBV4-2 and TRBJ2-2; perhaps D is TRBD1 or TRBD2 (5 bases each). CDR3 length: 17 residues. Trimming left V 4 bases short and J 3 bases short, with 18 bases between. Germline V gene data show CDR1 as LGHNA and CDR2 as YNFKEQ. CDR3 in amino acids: CASSPSRGRKDTGELFF. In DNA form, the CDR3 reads TGTGCCAGCAGCCCCTCGAGGGGCCGGAAGGACACCGGGGAGCTGTTTTTT.

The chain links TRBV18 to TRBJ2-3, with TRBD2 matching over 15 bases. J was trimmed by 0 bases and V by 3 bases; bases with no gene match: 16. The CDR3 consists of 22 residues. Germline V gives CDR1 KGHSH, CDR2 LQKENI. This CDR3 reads CASSPASPGLAGGITSTDTQYF. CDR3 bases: TGTGCCAGCTCACCGGCTTCCCCGGGACTAGCGGGGGGTATAACTAGCACAGATACGCAGTATTTT.

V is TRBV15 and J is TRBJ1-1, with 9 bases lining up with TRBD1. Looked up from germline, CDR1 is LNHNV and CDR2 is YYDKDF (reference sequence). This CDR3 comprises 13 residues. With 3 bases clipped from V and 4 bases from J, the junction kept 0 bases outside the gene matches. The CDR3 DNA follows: TGTGCCACCAGCAGGGGACAGGGCACTGAAGCTTTCTTT. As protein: CATSRGQGTEAFF. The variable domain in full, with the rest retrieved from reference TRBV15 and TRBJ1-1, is DAMVIQNPRYQVTQFGKPVTLSCSQTLNHNVMYWYQQKSSQAPKLLFHYYDKDFNNEADTPDNFQSRRPNTSFCFLDIRSPGLGDTAMYLCATSRGQGTEAFFGQGTRLTVV.

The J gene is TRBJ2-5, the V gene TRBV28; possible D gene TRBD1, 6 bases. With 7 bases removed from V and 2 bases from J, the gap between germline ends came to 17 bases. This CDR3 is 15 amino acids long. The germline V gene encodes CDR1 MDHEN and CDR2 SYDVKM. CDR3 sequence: CASTLLGAGQETQYF. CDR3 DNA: TGTGCCAGCACCCTTCTGGGGGCAGGGCAAGAGACCCAGTACTTC.

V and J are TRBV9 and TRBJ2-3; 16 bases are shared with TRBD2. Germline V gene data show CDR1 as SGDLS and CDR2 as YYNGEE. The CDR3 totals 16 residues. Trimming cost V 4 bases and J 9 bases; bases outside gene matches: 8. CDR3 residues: CASSPGTSGGAWTQYF. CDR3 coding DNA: TGTGCCAGCAGCCCAGGGACTAGCGGGGGGGCCTGGACGCAGTATTTT.

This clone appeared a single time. The CDR3 sequence: CASGSTSGVDHEQFF. The CDR3 nucleotides are TGTGCCAGTGGATCAACTAGCGGGGTTGACCATGAGCAGTTCTTC. This chain uses TRBV19 with TRBJ2-1, with 10 bases fitting TRBD2. Trimming removed 8 bases from V and 8 bases from J; junction bases left unmatched: 12. Per the germline V gene, CDR1 is LNHDA and CDR2 is SQIVND (reference sequence). CDR3 length: 15 amino acids.

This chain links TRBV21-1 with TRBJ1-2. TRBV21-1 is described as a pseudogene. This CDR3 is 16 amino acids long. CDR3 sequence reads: CASSGSDEGGTYGYTF. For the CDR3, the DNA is TGTGCCAGCAGCGGATCCGATGAGGGGGGTACCTATGGCTACACCTTC.

The CDR3 region is CASRATTGPMEKLFF. Written as DNA, the CDR3 is TGTGCCAGCAGAGCGACGACAGGGCCTATGGAAAAACTGTTTTTT. This chain joins TRBV2 and TRBJ1-4, with TRBD1 identical over 7 bases. The germline gives CDR1 SNHLY, CDR2 FYNNEI. With V trimmed by 6 bases and J by 8 bases, 12 bases remained unmatched. This CDR3 is built from 15 residues. Looking up the rest from reference TRBV2 and TRBJ1-4 gives the full variable domain: EPEVTQTPSHQVTQMGQEVILRCVPISNHLYFYWYRQILGQKVEFLVSFYNNEISEKSEIFDDQFSVERPDGSNFTLKIRSTKLEDSAMYFCASRATTGPMEKLFFGSGTQLSVL.

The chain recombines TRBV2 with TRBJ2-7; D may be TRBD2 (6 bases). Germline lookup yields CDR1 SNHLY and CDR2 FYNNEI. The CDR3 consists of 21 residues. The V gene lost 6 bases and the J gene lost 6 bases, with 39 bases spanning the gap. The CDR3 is CASRVRALVRAPGGGAVEQYF. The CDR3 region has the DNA TGTGCCAGCAGGGTAAGAGCCCTCGTCCGGGCGCCCGGGGGTGGAGCTGTCGAGCAGTACTTC.

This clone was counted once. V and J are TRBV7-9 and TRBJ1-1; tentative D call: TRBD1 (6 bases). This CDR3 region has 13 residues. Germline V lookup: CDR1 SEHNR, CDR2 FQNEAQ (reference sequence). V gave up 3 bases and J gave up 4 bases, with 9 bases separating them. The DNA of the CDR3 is TGTGCCAGCAGCTTTCAGGGGACCACTGAAGCTTTCTTT. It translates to CASSFQGTTEAFF.

The CDR3 sequence: CASSLATGTRTYNEQFF. The CDR3 DNA reads TGTGCCAGCAGCTTAGCTACCGGGACTAGAACTTACAATGAGCAGTTCTTC. The gene calls are TRBV7-9 and TRBJ2-1; 8 bases map to TRBD2. CDR1 is SEHNR, CDR2 FQNEAQ, per germline (reference sequence). J gave up 4 bases and V 0 bases, and 8 bases lay outside the gene matches. This CDR3 contains 17 residues.

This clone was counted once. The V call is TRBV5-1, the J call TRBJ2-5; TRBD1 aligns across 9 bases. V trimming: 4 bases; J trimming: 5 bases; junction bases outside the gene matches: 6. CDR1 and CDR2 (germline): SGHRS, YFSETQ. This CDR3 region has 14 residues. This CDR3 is CASSPGTGLETQYF. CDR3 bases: TGCGCCAGCAGCCCCGGGACAGGGTTGGAGACCCAGTACTTC.

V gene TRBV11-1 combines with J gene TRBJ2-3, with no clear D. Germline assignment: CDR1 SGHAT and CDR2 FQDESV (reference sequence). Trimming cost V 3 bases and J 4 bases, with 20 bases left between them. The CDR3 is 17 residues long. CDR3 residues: CASSLRRALESSDTQYF. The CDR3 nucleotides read TGTGCCAGCAGCTTGCGCCGGGCCCTTGAATCGTCAGATACGCAGTATTTT.

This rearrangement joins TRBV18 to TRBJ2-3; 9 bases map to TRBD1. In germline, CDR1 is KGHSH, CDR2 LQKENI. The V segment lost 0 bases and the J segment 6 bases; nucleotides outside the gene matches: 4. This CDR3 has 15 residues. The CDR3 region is CASSPPTGGSDTQYF. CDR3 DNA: TGTGCCAGCTCACCACCGACAGGGGGATCGGATACGCAGTATTTT.

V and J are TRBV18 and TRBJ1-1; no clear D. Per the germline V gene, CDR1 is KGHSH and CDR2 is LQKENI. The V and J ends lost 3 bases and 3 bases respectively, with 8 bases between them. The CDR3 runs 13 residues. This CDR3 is CASSPLLDTEAFF. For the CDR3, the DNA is TGTGCCAGCTCACCCCTCTTGGACACTGAAGCTTTCTTT.

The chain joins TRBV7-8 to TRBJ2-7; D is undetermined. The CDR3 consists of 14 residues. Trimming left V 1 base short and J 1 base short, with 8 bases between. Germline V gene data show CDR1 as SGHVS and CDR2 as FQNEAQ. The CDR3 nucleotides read TGTGCCAGCAGCTTAGAAGCCCATTCCTACGAGCAGTACTTC. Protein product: CASSLEAHSYEQYF.

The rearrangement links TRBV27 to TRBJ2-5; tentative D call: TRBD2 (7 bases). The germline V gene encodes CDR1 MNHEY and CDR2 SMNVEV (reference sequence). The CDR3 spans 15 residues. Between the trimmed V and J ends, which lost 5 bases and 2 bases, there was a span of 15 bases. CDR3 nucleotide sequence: TGTGCCAGCAGTGCCGTGGCGGGGGCGCAAGAGACCCAGTACTTC. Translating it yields CASSAVAGAQETQYF.